This T cell receptor (beta chain) originates from a study of blood T cell repertoires in COVID-19. Study details: Specimens from acute and convalescent COVID-19 originated in the United States, Italy and Spain.

Looked up from germline, CDR1 is LNHDA and CDR2 is SQIVND (reference sequence). Trimming stripped 7 bases from V and 0 bases from J, with 10 bases between. This CDR3 is built from 14 residues. In the original workflow: Amplification of reference gene primers provided the estimated nucleated cell counts. Profiling relied on immunoSEQ multiplex PCR, and the TCRdb table lists in-frame clones only, not all of them. That table supplies the V and J calls and clone size; D and trimming were determined from the DNA. The table lists some 66,000 clones, over 85% of them singletons, with approximately 2.9% in the top ten.

The sequence derives from a man between 65 and 85 years old with active COVID-19. This chain links TRBV19 with TRBJ1-3; D gene ambiguous. The sequenced material came from peripheral blood. The CDR3 protein is CASKRQNSGNTIYF. For the CDR3, the DNA is TGTGCCAGTAAGCGGCAAAACTCTGGAAACACCATATATTTT.